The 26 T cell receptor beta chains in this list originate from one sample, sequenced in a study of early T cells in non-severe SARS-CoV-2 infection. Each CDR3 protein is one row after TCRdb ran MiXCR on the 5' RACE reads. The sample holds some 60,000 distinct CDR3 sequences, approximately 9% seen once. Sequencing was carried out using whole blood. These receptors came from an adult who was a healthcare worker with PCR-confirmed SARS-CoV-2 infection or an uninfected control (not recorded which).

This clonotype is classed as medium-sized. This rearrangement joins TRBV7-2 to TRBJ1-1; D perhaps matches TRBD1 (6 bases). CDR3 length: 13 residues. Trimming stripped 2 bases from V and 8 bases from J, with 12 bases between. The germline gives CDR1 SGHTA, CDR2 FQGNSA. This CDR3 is CASSLIGGREAFF. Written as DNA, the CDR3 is TGTGCCAGCAGCTTAATAGGGGGGCGCGAAGCTTTCTTT.

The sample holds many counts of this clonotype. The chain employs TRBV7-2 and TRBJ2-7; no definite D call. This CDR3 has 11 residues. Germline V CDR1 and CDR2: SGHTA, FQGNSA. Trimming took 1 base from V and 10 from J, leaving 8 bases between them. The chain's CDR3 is CASSLVAEQYF. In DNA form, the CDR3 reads TGTGCCAGCAGCTTAGTGGCAGAACAGTACTTC.

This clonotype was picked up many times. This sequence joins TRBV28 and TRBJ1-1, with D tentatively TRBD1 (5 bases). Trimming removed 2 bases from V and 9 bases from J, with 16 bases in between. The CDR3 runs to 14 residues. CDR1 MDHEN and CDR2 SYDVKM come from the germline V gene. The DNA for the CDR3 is TGTGCCAGCAGTTTAGGACACCTTGGGGCGCAAGCTTTCTTT. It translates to CASSLGHLGAQAFF. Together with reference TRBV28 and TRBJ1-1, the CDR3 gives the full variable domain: DVKVTQSSRYLVKRTGEKVFLECVQDMDHENMFWYRQDPGLGLRLIYFSYDVKMKEKGDIPEGYSVSREKKERFSLILESASTNQTSMYLCASSLGHLGAQAFFGQGTRLTVV.

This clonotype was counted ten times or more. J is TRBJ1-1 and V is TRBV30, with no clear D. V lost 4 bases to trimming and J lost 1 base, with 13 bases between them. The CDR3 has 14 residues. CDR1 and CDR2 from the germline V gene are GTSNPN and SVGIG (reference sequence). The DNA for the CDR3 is TGTGCCTGGACCCCAACCGACCGGAACACTGAAGCTTTCTTT. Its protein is CAWTPTDRNTEAFF. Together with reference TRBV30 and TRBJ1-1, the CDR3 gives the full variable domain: SQTIHQWPATLVQPVGSPLSLECTVEGTSNPNLYWYRQAAGRGLQLLFYSVGIGQISSEVPQNLSASRPQDRQFILSSKKLLLSDSGFYLCAWTPTDRNTEAFFGQGTRLTVV.

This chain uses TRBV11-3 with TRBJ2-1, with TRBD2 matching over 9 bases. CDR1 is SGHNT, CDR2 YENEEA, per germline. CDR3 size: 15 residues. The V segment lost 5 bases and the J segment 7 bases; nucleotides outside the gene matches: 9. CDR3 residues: CASSPRSSGSNEQFF. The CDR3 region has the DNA TGTGCCAGCAGCCCGCGGAGTAGCGGGAGTAATGAGCAGTTCTTC. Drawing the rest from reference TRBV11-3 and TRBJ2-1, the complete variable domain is EAGVVQSPRYKIIEKKQPVAFWCNPISGHNTLYWYLQNLGQGPELLIRYENEEAVDDSQLPKDRFSAERLKGVDSTLKIQPAELGDSAVYLCASSPRSSGSNEQFFGPGTRLTVL.

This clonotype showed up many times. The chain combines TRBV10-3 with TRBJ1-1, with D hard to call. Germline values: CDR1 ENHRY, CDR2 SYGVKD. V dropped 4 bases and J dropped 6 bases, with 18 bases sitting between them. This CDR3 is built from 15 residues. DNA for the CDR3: TGTGCCATCAGTGCCTCCGGATCGGGGTCCGCTGAAGCTTTCTTT. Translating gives CAISASGSGSAEAFF.

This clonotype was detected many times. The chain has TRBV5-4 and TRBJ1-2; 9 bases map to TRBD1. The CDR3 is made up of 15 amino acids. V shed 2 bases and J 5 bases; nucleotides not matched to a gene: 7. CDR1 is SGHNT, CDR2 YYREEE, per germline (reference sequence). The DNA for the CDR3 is TGTGCCAGCAGCTTATTCGGGACAGGGTATTATGGCTACACCTTC. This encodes CASSLFGTGYYGYTF.

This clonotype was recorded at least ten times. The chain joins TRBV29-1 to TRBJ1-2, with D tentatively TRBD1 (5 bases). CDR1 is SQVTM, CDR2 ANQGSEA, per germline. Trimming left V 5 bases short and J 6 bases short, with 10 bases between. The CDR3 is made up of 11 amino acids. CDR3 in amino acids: CSVLGPNGYTF. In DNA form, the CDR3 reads TGCAGCGTTTTGGGGCCGAATGGCTACACCTTC. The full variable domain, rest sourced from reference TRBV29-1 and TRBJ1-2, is SAVISQKPSRDICQRGTSLTIQCQVDSQVTMMFWYRQQPGQSLTLIATANQGSEATYESGFVIDKFPISRPNLTFSTLTVSNMSPEDSSIYLCSVLGPNGYTFGSGTRLTVV.

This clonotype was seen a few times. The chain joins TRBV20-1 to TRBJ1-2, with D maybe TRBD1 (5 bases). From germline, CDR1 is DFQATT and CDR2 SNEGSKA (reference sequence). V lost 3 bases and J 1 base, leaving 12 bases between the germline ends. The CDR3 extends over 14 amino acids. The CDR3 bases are TGCAGTGCTAGCCAGGGAGGAAGTAACTATGGCTACACCTTC. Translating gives CSASQGGSNYGYTF.

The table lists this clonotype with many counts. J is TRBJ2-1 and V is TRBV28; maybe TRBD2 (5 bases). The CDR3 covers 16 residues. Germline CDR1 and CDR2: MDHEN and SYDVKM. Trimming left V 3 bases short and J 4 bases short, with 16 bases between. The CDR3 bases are TGTGCCAGCAGTTTGTCTTCCAGCGGCCATTACAATGAGCAGTTCTTC. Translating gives CASSLSSSGHYNEQFF.

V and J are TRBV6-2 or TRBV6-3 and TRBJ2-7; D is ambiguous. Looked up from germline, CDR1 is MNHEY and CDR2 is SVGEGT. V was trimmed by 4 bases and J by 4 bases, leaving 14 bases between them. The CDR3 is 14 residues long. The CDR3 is CASSLLPGLYEQYF. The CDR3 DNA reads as TGTGCCAGCAGTTTACTTCCAGGCTTATACGAGCAGTACTTC.

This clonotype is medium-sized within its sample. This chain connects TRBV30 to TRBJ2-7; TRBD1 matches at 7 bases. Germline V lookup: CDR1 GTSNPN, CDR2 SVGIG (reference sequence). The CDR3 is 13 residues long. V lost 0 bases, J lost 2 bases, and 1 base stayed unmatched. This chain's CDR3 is CAWSVGTAYEQYF. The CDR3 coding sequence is TGTGCCTGGAGTGTGGGGACAGCCTACGAGCAGTACTTC.

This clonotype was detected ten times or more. The CDR3 loop reads CASSLDVYEQYF. The DNA of the CDR3 is TGTGCCAGCAGCTTAGACGTCTACGAGCAGTACTTC. The J gene is TRBJ2-7, the V gene TRBV7-2; D is ambiguous. Trimming took off 1 base at V and 3 bases at J, with 4 bases between the two ends. In germline, CDR1 is SGHTA, CDR2 FQGNSA. This CDR3 has 12 amino acids.

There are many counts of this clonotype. The CDR3 DNA reads as TGTGCCAGCAGTTACGGCGACCTATACGAGCAGTACTTC. Its translation is CASSYGDLYEQYF. V gene TRBV6-5 combines with J gene TRBJ2-7, with D uncertain. The CDR3 runs 13 residues. Germline V gene data show CDR1 as MNHEY and CDR2 as SVGAGI. Trimming removed 2 bases from V and 4 bases from J, with 9 bases in between.

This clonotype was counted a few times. The CDR3 reads CASIPRGEKLFF. Written as DNA, the CDR3 is TGTGCCAGCATTCCCCGGGGTGAAAAACTGTTTTTT. V and J are TRBV28 and TRBJ1-4, with D uncertain. The CDR3 runs 12 residues. The germline V gene encodes CDR1 MDHEN and CDR2 SYDVKM. V was pared by 7 bases and J by 7 bases, with 10 bases between.

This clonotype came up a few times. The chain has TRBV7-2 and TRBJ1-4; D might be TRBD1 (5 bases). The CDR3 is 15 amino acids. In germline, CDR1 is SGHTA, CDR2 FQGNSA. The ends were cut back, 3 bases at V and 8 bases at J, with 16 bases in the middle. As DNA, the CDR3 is TGTGCCAGCAGCTTGGACAATTTCGCTCACGAAAAACTGTTTTTT. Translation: CASSLDNFAHEKLFF.

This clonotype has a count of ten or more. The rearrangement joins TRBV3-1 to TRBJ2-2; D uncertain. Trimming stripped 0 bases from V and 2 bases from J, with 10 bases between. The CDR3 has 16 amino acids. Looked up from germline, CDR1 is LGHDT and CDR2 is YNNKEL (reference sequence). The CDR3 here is CASSQDLLYNTGELFF. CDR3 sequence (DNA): TGTGCCAGCAGCCAAGATCTCTTGTATAACACCGGGGAGCTGTTTTTT.

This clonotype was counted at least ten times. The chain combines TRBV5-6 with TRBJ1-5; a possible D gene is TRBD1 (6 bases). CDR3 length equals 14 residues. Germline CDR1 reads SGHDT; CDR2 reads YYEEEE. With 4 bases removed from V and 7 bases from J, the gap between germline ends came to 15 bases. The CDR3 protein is CASSIQGAGQPQHF. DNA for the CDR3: TGTGCCAGCAGCATACAGGGCGCCGGCCAGCCCCAGCATTTT.

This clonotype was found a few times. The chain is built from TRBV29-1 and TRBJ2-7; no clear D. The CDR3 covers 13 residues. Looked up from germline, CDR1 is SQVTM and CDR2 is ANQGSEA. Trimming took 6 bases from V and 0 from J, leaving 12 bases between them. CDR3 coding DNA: TGCAGCGTCGCACAGCTAAGCTCCTACGAGCAGTACTTC. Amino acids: CSVAQLSSYEQYF.

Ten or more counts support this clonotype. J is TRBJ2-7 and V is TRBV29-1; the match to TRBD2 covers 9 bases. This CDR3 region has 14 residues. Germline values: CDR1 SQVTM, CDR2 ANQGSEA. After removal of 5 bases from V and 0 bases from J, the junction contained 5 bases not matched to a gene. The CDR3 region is CSVLLAGSSYEQYF. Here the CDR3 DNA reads TGCAGCGTTCTGCTAGCGGGGAGCTCCTACGAGCAGTACTTC.

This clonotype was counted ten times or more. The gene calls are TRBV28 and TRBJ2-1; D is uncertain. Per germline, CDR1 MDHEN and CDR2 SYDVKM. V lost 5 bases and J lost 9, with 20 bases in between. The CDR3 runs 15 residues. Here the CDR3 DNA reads TGTGCCAGCAGTCTGGACGCCCAAGGGATGAGTGAGCAGTTCTTC. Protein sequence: CASSLDAQGMSEQFF.

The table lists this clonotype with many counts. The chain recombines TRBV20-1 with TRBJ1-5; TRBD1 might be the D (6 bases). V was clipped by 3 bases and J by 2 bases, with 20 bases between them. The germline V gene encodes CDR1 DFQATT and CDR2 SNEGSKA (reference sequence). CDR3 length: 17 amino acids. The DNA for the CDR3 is TGCAGTGCTAGGGGGCACGGGGGCGCGAGGGGCAATCAGCCCCAGCATTTT. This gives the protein CSARGHGGARGNQPQHF.

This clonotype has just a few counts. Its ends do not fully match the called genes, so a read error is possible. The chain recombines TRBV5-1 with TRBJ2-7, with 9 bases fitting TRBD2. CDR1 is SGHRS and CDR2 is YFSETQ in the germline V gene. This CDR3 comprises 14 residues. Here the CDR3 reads CASRLERGAYEQYF. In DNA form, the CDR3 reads TGCGCCAGCAGATTGGAGCGGGGGGCCTACGAGCAGTACTTC. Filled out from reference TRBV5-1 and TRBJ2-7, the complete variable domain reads KAGVTQTPRYLIKTRGQQVTLSCSPISGHRSVSWYQQTPGQGLQFLFEYFSETQRNKGNFPGRFSGRQFSNSRSEMNVSTLELGDSALYLCASRLERGAYEQYFGPGTRLTVT.

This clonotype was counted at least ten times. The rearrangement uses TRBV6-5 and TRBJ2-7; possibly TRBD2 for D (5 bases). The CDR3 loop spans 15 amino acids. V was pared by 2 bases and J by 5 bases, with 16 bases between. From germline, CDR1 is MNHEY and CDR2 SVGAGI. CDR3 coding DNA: TGTGCCAGCAGTTACGCCCCGGGAACCACCCACGAGCAGTACTTC. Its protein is CASSYAPGTTHEQYF.

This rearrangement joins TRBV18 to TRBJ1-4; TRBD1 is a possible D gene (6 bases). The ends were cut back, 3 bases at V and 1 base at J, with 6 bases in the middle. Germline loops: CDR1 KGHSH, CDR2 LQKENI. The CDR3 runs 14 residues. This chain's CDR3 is CASSPRGTNEKLFF. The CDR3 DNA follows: TGTGCCAGCTCACCCAGGGGAACTAATGAAAAACTGTTTTTT. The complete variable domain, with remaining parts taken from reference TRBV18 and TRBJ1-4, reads NAGVMQNPRHLVRRRGQEARLRCSPMKGHSHVYWYRQLPEEGLKFMVYLQKENIIDESGMPKERFSAEFPKEGPSILRIQQVVRGDSAAYFCASSPRGTNEKLFFGSGTQLSVL.

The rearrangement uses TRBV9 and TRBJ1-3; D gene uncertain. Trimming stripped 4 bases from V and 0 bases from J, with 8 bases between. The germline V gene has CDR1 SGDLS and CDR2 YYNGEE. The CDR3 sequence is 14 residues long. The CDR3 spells CASSFTVSGNTIYF. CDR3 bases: TGTGCCAGCAGCTTCACAGTCTCTGGAAACACCATATATTTT.